Here is one T cell receptor (beta chain) with its context. The antigen is not known. The junction departs from the called germline gene at one end, perhaps through a read error. TCRbeta libraries were built with three rounds of nested PCR, modified from ARM-PCR. TCRdb independently ran MiXCR on the multiplex PCR reads; one entry per CDR3 protein. This table has 60,000 to 90,000 distinct CDR3 sequences, around 70% appearing once. The CDR3 covers 14 residues. Germline V CDR1 and CDR2: MNHNS, SASEGT. The template was RNA from unsorted bulk tissue. This non-tumor lung sample came from over 3 cm beyond the tumor edge. Newly diagnosed lung cancer patients had thoracic surgery in China, August–November 2014, without prior chemotherapy. The sample is drawn from a study of tumor and adjacent non-tumor tissue in lung cancer. At the level of the study: Patients comprised about a dozen adenocarcinoma, a couple of squamous cell carcinoma and 1 small cell lung cancer. Study findings and constraints: TCR diversity was significantly greater in tumor than normal lung tissue. Normal lung showed higher cumulative top 100 clone frequency than tumor.

This clonotype was sampled from a woman aged 45-60 years with non-small cell lung cancer. The sequenced material came from distant non-tumor lung tissue. V usage is TRBV6-1 and J usage is TRBJ1-5, with D maybe TRBD1 (6 bases). The CDR3 is CASSAKGDNQPQQF. The DNA of the CDR3 is TGTGCCAGCAGTGCAAAGGGGGACAACCAGCCCCAGCAATTT.